This T cell receptor (beta chain) was identified in a study of OX40 agonist ivuxolimab in advanced cancers. Study-level information: While on treatment, patients had intravenous ivuxolimab at 0.01 to 10 mg/kg every 2 weeks. Prior checkpoint blockade (anti-PD-1, anti-PD-L1 or anti-CTLA-4) was permitted; approximately 40% had it. Of mixed ages from about 23 to 85 and averaging roughly 64 years, the group was about 80% male.

The CDR3 runs 15 residues. Deletions cut 3 bases from V and 4 bases from J, with 15 bases between. Germline CDR1 and CDR2: SGHTA and FQGNSA. Only in-frame clones appear in the TCRdb table, and some are missing; sequencing was by immunoSEQ multiplex PCR. The sample has approximately 89,000 clones, roughly 84% seen once. Sequences were derived from CD4+ or CD8+ T cells sorted from blood, sampled in a trial of the OX40 agonist ivuxolimab. This clonotype was obtained from an adult with an advanced solid tumor such as melanoma, head and neck, liver or kidney cancer. The chain carries TRBV7-2 and TRBJ1-1, with D perhaps matching TRBD1 (5 bases). CDR3 protein: CASSFNIPGGTEAFF. CDR3 sequence (DNA): TGTGCCAGCAGCTTTAATATCCCCGGGGGCACTGAAGCTTTCTTT.